A single sample gave rise to the 4 T cell receptor beta chains below, sequenced in a study of cytomegalovirus exposure and HLA in healthy donors. Researchers ran the PCR with 60 Vbeta and 13 Jbeta primers. Data came from immunoSEQ multiplex PCR; TCRdb stores just in-frame clones and leaves some out. The table has roughly 200,000 clones, around 75% seen once. Specimen: PBMCs. These receptors all stem from a male donor in good health and CMV-seronegative.

V is TRBV4-1 and J is TRBJ2-5, with 8 bases fitting TRBD2. Losses at the gene ends were 2 bases for V and 5 bases for J; bases not matched to a gene: 7. The CDR3 runs 15 residues. Germline CDR1 is MGHRA and CDR2 is YSYEKL. As DNA, the CDR3 is TGCGCCAGCAGCCAATTAGCGGGGTTAGAGGAGACCCAGTACTTC. Protein product: CASSQLAGLEETQYF.

The chain links TRBV12-5 to TRBJ2-5, with TRBD1 matching over 8 bases. The germline gives CDR1 LGHNT, CDR2 FRNRAP. The V and J ends lost 6 bases and 2 bases, in that order; junction bases with no gene match: 8. The CDR3 spans 15 residues. CDR3 nucleotide sequence: TGTGCTAGTGGCCCTGGGACAGGAAGGCAAGAGACCCAGTACTTC. Amino acid sequence: CASGPGTGRQETQYF.

The chain carries TRBV12-5 and TRBJ1-5; 7 nucleotides agree with TRBD1. The trim removed 7 bases at V and 3 bases at J, leaving 3 bases unmatched. This CDR3 has 13 residues. The germline gives CDR1 LGHNT, CDR2 FRNRAP. CDR3 bases: TGTGCTAGTGCTCAGGGGGACAATCAGCCCCAGCATTTT. Translation: CASAQGDNQPQHF.

The chain is built from TRBV7-9 and TRBJ2-1; D call uncertain. The CDR3 covers 13 residues. V gave up 3 bases and J gave up 6 bases, with 9 bases separating them. Germline V gene data show CDR1 as SEHNR and CDR2 as FQNEAQ (reference sequence). This CDR3 is CASSFPGPNEQFF. The CDR3 DNA is TGTGCCAGCAGCTTCCCAGGCCCCAATGAGCAGTTCTTC. The variable domain in full, completed from reference TRBV7-9 and TRBJ2-1, reads DTGVSQNPRHKITKRGQNVTFRCDPISEHNRLYWYRQTLGQGPEFLTYFQNEAQLEKSRLLSDRFSAERPKGSFSTLEIQRTEQGDSAMYLCASSFPGPNEQFFGPGTRLTVL.